This entry lists 6 T cell receptor beta chains sequenced from one sample in a study of human T cells and chemical hapten exposure. Time point given: pre-sensitization, week 0. Treatment meaning: therapeutic diphenylcyclopropenone sensitization with weekly scalp DPC. Unfractionated whole blood was the source from which total RNA was extracted. TCRdb re-analysed the RACE reads in MiXCR, keeping a single row per CDR3 protein. This sample yields tens of thousands of distinct CDR3 sequences, of which around 10% are seen a single time; roughly 27% belongs to the top ten. The material was whole blood, obtained in connection with sensitization to the hapten diphenylcyclopropenone (DPC). The receptors here all came from a man aged 50 to 59 with alopecia areata. Some clones in this sample may be carry-over from other donors' samples.

This clonotype was counted a few times. This chain connects TRBV19 to TRBJ2-1; D not resolved. Trimming pared 3 bases from V and 1 base from J, leaving 10 bases between. Germline V gene sequence: CDR1 LNHDA, CDR2 SQIVND (reference sequence). This CDR3 is built from 15 residues. Here the CDR3 DNA reads TGTGCCAGTAGTATCCGAGTAGGATCCTACAATGAGCAGTTCTTC. Amino acids: CASSIRVGSYNEQFF.

This clonotype appeared many times. The genes are TRBV7-9 and TRBJ2-7; D is uncertain. The CDR3 totals 16 residues. V was clipped by 5 bases and J by 5 bases, with 22 bases between them. Looked up from germline, CDR1 is SEHNR and CDR2 is FQNEAQ (reference sequence). CDR3 bases: TGTGCCAGCAGCCCCACCTTCCGGGCCCTAGGGAACGAGCAGTACTTC. Its translation: CASSPTFRALGNEQYF.

Ten or more counts support this clonotype. The chain couples TRBV24-1 to TRBJ2-2; 8 bases are shared with TRBD2. Germline V gene sequence: CDR1 KGHDR, CDR2 SFDVKD. There are 14 residues in the CDR3. The junction had 1 base not matched to a gene; V was cut back by 7 bases and J by 1 base. DNA for the CDR3: TGTGCCACCAGACTAGCGGAGAACACCGGGGAGCTGTTTTTT. Encoded protein: CATRLAENTGELFF.

This clonotype was seen ten or more times. This chain connects TRBV10-1 to TRBJ2-3; perhaps D is TRBD1 or TRBD2 (5 bases each). Trimming took off 0 bases at V and 4 bases at J, with 5 bases between the two ends. Per germline, CDR1 WNHNN and CDR2 SYGVQD (reference sequence). The CDR3 has 13 residues. The DNA of the CDR3 is TGCGCCAGCAGTGAGTCGGGGGCAGATACGCAGTATTTT. It yields the protein CASSESGADTQYF.

This clonotype was seen ten or more times. The J gene is TRBJ2-5, the V gene TRBV24-1; TRBD2 might be the D (7 bases). The CDR3 loop spans 13 amino acids. Trimming removed 5 bases from V and 5 bases from J, with 11 bases in between. The V gene's germline CDR1 is KGHDR and CDR2 SFDVKD. DNA of the CDR3: TGTGCCACCAGTGTTGGGGGGGCCGAGACCCAGTACTTC. Translation gives CATSVGGAETQYF.

This clonotype turned up a few times. The chain combines TRBV29-1 with TRBJ2-5, with D possibly TRBD1 on 7 matching bases. Germline loops: CDR1 SQVTM, CDR2 ANQGSEA. Trimming took off 3 bases at V and 4 bases at J, with 24 bases between the two ends. This CDR3 region has 17 residues. The CDR3 DNA follows: TGCAGCGTTGAGTCAGGTCAGACAGGGAGGCCGGGAGAGACCCAGTACTTC. It specifies CSVESGQTGRPGETQYF.